One T cell receptor beta chain is described in this entry. This specimen belongs to a study of CDR3 diversity in severe acne. TCRdb passed the PCR reads through MiXCR, listing each CDR3 protein once. The repertoire holds more than 80,000 distinct CDR3 sequences, with around 54% as singletons. This CDR3 spans 14 amino acids. Germline V lookup: CDR1 SGHTA, CDR2 FQGNSA. V dropped 3 bases and J dropped 5; count of bases not matched to a gene: 3. The J gene is TRBJ2-5, the V gene TRBV7-2; 10 bases align to TRBD2. This receptor was taken from a male donor with severe acne vulgaris. Input material: blood. This CDR3 is CASSFLAGAETQYF. As DNA, the CDR3 is TGTGCCAGCAGCTTTCTAGCGGGAGCGGAGACCCAGTACTTC.